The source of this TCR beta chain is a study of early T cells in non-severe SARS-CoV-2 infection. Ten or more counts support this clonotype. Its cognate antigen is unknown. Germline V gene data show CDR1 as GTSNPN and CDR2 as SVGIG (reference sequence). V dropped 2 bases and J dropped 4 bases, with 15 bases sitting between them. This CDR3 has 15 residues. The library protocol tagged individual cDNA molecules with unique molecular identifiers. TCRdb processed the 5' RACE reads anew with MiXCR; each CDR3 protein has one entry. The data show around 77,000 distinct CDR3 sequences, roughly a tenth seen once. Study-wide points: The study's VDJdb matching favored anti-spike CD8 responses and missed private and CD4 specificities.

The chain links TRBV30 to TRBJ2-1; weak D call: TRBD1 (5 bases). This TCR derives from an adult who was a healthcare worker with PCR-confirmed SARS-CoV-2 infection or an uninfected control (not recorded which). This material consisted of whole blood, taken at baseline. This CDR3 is CAWSPHSKGYNEQFF. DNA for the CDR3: TGTGCCTGGAGTCCCCACTCCAAGGGGTACAATGAGCAGTTCTTC.